This record looks at one T cell receptor beta chain sequence and its context. This record comes from a study of shared T cell receptors in the human thymus. This CDR3 region has 14 residues. The germline V gene has CDR1 SEHNR and CDR2 FQNEAQ (reference sequence). The germline V and J ends were trimmed by 6 bases and 2 bases, with 11 bases remaining between them. Generated by immunoSEQ multiplex PCR, the TCRdb table keeps only in-frame clones and is missing some. The sample holds 550,000 to 800,000 clones; 70% to 90% are singletons and the top ten take roughly 0.01%. These sequences were also reported in another study, on human thymus T cells.

The source is a girl in the first two years of life with a congenital heart defect. This rearrangement joins TRBV7-9 to TRBJ1-3; the D gene is possibly TRBD1 (6 bases). Source material: thymocytes. This chain's CDR3 is CASSKGGTGNTIYF. The CDR3 DNA sequence: TGTGCCAGCAGTAAGGGGGGGACTGGAAACACCATATATTTT.